This TCR beta chain was obtained from a study of T cells in Graves' hyperthyroidism and ophthalmopathy. Study-level findings and limits: Among clonotypes expanded in thyroid above 0.001, most were also found in blood. A model of 13 V-J pairs discriminated ophthalmopathy from stable hyperthyroidism.

The table lists this clonotype with many counts. Antigen: not known. Germline V CDR1 and CDR2: MDHEN, SYDVKM. The CDR3 loop spans 13 amino acids. The V end was cut by 2 bases, the J end by 2 bases, with 6 bases between. Every diagnosis used clinical symptoms, serum thyroxine and TRAb, thyroid ultrasound and orbital computed tomography. Ahead of any ophthalmopathy symptoms, the blood sample was obtained at the first diagnosis of hyperthyroidism. Regions amplified from RNA transcripts were the TCR beta CDR3 regions. The study used the HTBI primer set for a first-round RT-PCR of the TCR CDR3. TCRdb analysed the multiplex PCR reads with MiXCR anew, one entry per CDR3 protein. The sample holds about 360,000 distinct CDR3 sequences, approximately 13% seen once.

This chain connects TRBV28 to TRBJ2-5; no clear D. The receptor's source is a man younger than 40 with Graves' hyperthyroidism that later progressed to Graves' ophthalmopathy. The material sequenced was blood. The CDR3 nucleotides are TGTGCCAGCAGTTTAAGACCGCAAGAGACCCAGTACTTC. Translating gives CASSLRPQETQYF. Full variable domain (remainder filled in from reference TRBV28 and TRBJ2-5): DVKVTQSSRYLVKRTGEKVFLECVQDMDHENMFWYRQDPGLGLRLIYFSYDVKMKEKGDIPEGYSVSREKKERFSLILESASTNQTSMYLCASSLRPQETQYFGPGTRLLVL.